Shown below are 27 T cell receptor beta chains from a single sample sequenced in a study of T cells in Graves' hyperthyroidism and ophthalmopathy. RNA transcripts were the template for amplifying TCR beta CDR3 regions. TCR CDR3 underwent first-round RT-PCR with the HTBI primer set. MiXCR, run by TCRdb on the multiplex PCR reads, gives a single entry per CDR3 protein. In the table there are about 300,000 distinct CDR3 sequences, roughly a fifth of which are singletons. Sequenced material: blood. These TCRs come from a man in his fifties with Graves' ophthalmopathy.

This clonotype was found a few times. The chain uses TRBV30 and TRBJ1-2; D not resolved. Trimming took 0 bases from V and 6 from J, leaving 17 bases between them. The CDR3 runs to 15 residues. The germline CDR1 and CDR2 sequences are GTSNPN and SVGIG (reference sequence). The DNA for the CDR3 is TGTGCCTGGAGTGTACTTTATGCGGAGGGCGATGGCTACACCTTC. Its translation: CAWSVLYAEGDGYTF.

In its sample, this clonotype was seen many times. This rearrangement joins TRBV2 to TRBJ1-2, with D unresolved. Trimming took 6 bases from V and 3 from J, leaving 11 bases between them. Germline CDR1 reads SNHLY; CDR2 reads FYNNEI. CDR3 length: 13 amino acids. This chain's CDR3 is CASSDTYYYGYTF. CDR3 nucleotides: TGTGCCAGCAGCGATACTTACTACTATGGCTACACCTTC.

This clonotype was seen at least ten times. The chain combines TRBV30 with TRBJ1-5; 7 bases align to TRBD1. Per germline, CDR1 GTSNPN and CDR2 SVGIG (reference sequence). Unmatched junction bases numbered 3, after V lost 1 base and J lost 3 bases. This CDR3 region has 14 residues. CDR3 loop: CAWSAGQINQPQHF. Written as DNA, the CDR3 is TGTGCCTGGAGTGCGGGACAGATCAATCAGCCCCAGCATTTT. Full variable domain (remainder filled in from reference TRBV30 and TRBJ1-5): SQTIHQWPATLVQPVGSPLSLECTVEGTSNPNLYWYRQAAGRGLQLLFYSVGIGQISSEVPQNLSASRPQDRQFILSSKKLLLSDSGFYLCAWSAGQINQPQHFGDGTRLSIL.

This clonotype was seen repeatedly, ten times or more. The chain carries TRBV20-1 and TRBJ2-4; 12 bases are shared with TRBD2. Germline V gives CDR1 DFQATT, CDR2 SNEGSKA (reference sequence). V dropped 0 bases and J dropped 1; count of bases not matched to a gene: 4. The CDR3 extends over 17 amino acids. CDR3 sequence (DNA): TGCAGTGCTAGAGACCTAGCGGGAGGGTGGGCCAAAAACATTCAGTACTTC. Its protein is CSARDLAGGWAKNIQYF.

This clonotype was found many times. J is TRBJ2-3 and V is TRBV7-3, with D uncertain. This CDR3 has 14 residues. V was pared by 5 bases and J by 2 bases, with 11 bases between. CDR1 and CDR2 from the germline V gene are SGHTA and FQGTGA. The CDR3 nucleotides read TGTGCCAGCAGCCCCCCCGGTGTCACAGATACGCAGTATTTT. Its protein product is CASSPPGVTDTQYF.

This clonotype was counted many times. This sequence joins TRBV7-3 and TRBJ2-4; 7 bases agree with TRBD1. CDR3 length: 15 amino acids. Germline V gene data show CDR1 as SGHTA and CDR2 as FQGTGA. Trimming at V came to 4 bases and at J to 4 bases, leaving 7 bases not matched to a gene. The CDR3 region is CASSSDGTAKNIQYF. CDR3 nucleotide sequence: TGTGCCAGCAGCTCCGACGGGACAGCTAAAAACATTCAGTACTTC.

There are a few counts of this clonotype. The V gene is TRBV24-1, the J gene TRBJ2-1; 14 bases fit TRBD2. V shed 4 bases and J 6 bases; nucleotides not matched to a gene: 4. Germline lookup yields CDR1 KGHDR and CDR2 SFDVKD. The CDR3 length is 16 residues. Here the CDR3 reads CATSDQTSGRGNEQFF. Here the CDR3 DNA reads TGTGCCACCAGTGACCAGACTAGCGGGAGGGGCAATGAGCAGTTCTTC.

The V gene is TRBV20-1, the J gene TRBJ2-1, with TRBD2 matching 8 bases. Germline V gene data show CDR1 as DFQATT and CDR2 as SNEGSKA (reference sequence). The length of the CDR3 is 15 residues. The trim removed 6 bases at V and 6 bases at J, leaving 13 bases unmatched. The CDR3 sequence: CSATRQSGRSNEQFF. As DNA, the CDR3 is TGCAGTGCAACCAGACAGAGCGGGAGAAGCAATGAGCAGTTCTTC.

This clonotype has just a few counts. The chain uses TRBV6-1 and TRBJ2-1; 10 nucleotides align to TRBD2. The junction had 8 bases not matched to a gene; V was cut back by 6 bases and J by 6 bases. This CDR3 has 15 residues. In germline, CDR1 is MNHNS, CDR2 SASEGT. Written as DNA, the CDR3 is TGTGCCAGCAGATTCGGACTAGCGGCCCTCAATGAGCAGTTCTTC. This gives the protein CASRFGLAALNEQFF.

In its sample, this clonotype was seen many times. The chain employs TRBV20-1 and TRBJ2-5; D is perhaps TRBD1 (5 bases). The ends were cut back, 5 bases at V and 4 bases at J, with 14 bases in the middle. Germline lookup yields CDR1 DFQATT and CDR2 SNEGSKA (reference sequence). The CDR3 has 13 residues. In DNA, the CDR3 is TGCAGTGCTGCCCCAGGGCAGGTAGAGACCCAGTACTTC. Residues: CSAAPGQVETQYF.

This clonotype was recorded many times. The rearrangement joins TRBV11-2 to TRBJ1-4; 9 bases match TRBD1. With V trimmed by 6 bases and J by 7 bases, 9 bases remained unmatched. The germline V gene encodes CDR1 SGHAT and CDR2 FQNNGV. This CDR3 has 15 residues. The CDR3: CASSTLQGAGEKLFF. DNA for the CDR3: TGTGCCAGCAGTACCCTACAGGGGGCGGGTGAAAAACTGTTTTTT. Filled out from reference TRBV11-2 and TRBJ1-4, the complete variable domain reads EAGVAQSPRYKIIEKRQSVAFWCNPISGHATLYWYQQILGQGPKLLIQFQNNGVVDDSQLPKDRFSAERLKGVDSTLKIQPAKLEDSAVYLCASSTLQGAGEKLFFGSGTQLSVL.

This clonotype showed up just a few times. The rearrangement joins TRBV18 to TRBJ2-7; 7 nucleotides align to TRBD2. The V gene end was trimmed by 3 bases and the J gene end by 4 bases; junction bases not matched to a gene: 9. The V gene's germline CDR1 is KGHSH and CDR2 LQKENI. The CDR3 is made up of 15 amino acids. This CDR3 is CASSPTGTKFYEQYF. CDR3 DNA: TGTGCCAGCTCACCTACCGGGACTAAATTTTACGAGCAGTACTTC.

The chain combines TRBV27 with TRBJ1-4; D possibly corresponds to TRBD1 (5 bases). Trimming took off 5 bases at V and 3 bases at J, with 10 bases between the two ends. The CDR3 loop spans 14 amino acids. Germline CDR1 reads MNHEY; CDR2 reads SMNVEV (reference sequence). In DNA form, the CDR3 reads TGTGCCAGCAGTCGGACAACCTCTAATGAAAAACTGTTTTTT. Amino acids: CASSRTTSNEKLFF.

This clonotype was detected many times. CDR3 protein: CASSEYEQYF. CDR3 sequence (DNA): TGTGCCAGCTCCGAATACGAGCAGTACTTC. The V call is TRBV18, the J call TRBJ2-7; D ambiguous. V was cut by 6 bases and J by 4 bases, with 4 bases left in between. The V gene's germline CDR1 is KGHSH and CDR2 LQKENI. The CDR3 consists of 10 residues.

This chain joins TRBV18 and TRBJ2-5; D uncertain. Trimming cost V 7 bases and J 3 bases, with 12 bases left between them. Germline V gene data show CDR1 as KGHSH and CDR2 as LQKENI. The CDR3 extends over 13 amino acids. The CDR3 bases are TGTGCCAGCTTCCGGACGGAAAAAGAGACCCAGTACTTC. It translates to CASFRTEKETQYF. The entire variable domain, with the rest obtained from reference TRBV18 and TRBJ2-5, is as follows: NAGVMQNPRHLVRRRGQEARLRCSPMKGHSHVYWYRQLPEEGLKFMVYLQKENIIDESGMPKERFSAEFPKEGPSILRIQQVVRGDSAAYFCASFRTEKETQYFGPGTRLLVL.

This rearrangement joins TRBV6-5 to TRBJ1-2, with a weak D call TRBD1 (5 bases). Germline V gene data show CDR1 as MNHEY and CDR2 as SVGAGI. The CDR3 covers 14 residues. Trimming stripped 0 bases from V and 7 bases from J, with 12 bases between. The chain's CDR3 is CASSYSKGRSGYTF. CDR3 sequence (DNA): TGTGCCAGCAGTTACTCGAAGGGGAGAAGTGGCTACACCTTC.

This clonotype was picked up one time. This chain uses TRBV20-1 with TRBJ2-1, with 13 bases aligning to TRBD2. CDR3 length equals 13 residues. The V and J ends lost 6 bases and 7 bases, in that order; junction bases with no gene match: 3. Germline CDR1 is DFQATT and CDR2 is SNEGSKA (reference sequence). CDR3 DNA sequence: TGCAGTGCGAGGACTAGCGGGAGAAATGAGCAGTTCTTC. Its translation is CSARTSGRNEQFF.

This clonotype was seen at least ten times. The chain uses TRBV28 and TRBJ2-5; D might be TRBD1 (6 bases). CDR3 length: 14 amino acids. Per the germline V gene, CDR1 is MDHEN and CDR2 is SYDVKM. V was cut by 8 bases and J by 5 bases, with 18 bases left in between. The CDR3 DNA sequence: TGTGCCAGCGATAACCCAGGGGACACGGAGACCCAGTACTTC. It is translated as CASDNPGDTETQYF.

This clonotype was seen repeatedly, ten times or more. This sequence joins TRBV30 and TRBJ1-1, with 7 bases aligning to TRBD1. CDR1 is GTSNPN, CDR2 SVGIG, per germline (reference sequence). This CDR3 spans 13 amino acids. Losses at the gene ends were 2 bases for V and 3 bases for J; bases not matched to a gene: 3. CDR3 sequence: CAWSRRGDTEAFF. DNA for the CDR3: TGTGCCTGGAGTCGCAGGGGGGACACTGAAGCTTTCTTT.

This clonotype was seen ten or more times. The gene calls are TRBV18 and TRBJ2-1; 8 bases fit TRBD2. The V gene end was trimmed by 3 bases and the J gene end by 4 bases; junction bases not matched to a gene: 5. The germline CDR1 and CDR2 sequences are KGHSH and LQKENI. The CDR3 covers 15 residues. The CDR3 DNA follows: TGTGCCAGCTCACCGGATAGCGGGATATACAATGAGCAGTTCTTC. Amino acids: CASSPDSGIYNEQFF.

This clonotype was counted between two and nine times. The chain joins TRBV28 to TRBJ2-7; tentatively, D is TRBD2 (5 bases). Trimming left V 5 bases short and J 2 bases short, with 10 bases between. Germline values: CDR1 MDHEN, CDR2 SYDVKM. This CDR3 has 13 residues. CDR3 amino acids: CASSQRFPYEQYF. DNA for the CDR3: TGTGCCAGCAGTCAGCGGTTCCCCTACGAGCAGTACTTC.

This chain's CDR3 is CASSPEGAWTEAFF. For the CDR3, the DNA is TGTGCCAGCAGTCCCGAGGGGGCTTGGACTGAAGCTTTCTTT. The chain combines TRBV6-1 with TRBJ1-1; TRBD1 matches at 7 bases. The germline gives CDR1 MNHNS, CDR2 SASEGT. The CDR3 extends over 14 amino acids. Trimming cost V 5 bases and J 5 bases; bases outside gene matches: 8.

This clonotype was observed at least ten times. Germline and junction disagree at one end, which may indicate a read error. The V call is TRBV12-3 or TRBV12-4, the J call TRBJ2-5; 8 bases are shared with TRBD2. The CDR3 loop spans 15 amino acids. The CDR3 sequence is CASGLAAGAEETQYF. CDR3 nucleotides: TGTGCCAGCGGTTTGGCAGCGGGAGCCGAAGAGACCCAGTACTTC.

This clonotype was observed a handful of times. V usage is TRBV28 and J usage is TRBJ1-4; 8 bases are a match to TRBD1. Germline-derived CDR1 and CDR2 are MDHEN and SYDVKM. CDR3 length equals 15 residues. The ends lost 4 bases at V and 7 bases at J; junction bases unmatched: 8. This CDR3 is CASSSPWTGSEKLFF. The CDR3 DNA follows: TGTGCCAGCAGTTCGCCTTGGACAGGGAGTGAAAAACTGTTTTTT.

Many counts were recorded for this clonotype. The CDR3 region is CASSNRGTEAFF. In DNA form, the CDR3 reads TGTGCCAGCAGTAACCGTGGCACTGAAGCTTTCTTT. V usage is TRBV2 and J usage is TRBJ1-1, with unresolved D. Looked up from germline, CDR1 is SNHLY and CDR2 is FYNNEI. Trimming took off 5 bases at V and 4 bases at J, with 8 bases between the two ends. CDR3 length: 12 residues.

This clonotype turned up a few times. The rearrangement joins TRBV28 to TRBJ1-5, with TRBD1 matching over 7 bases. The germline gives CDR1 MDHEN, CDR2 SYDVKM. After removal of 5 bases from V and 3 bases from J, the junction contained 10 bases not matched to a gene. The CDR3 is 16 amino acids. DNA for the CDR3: TGTGCCAGCAGTGTACGGCAAGGGGGCGTCAATCAGCCCCAGCATTTT. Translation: CASSVRQGGVNQPQHF. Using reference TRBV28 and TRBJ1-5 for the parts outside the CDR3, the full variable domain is DVKVTQSSRYLVKRTGEKVFLECVQDMDHENMFWYRQDPGLGLRLIYFSYDVKMKEKGDIPEGYSVSREKKERFSLILESASTNQTSMYLCASSVRQGGVNQPQHFGDGTRLSIL.

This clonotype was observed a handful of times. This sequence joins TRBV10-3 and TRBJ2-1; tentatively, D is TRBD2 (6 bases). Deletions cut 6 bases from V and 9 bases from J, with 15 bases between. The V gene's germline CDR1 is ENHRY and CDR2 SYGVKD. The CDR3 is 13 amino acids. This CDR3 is CAIRGGVSGEQFF. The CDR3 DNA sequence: TGTGCCATCAGGGGGGGAGTCTCGGGTGAGCAGTTCTTC.